The clone carrying this T cell receptor beta chain showed up just a few times. Its antigen is unidentified. The sample comes from a study of T-cell reconstitution after alpha-beta-depleted transplantation in children. Study results and caveats: As was reported, about two months after transplant, alpha-beta T cells came from several hundred expanded graft clones. Surviving recipient T cells and thymic progenitors produced the high day-60 TCRbeta diversity seen in some patients.

A TCRbeta library incorporating unique molecular identifiers was prepared. MiXCR, run by TCRdb on the PCR reads, gives a single entry per CDR3 protein. This sample has roughly 310,000 distinct CDR3 sequences, with over 20% found just once. Germline V lookup: CDR1 SQVTM, CDR2 ANQGSEA. V was clipped by 4 bases and J by 0 bases, with 16 bases between them. The CDR3 consists of 16 residues. The specimen was PBMCs, mostly from graft donor cells, collected 180 days after TCRalphabeta/CD19-depleted stem cell transplant. This TCR came from a male patient aged 10 to 17 who had a stem cell transplant for acute lymphoblastic leukemia, so the T cells may come from the graft donor. The chain links TRBV29-1 to TRBJ2-1; the D gene could be TRBD1 or TRBD2 (5 bases each). DNA for the CDR3: TGCAGCGTTGTCGGGGCAGGGCCCAGCTCCTACAATGAGCAGTTCTTC. Its translation: CSVVGAGPSSYNEQFF.